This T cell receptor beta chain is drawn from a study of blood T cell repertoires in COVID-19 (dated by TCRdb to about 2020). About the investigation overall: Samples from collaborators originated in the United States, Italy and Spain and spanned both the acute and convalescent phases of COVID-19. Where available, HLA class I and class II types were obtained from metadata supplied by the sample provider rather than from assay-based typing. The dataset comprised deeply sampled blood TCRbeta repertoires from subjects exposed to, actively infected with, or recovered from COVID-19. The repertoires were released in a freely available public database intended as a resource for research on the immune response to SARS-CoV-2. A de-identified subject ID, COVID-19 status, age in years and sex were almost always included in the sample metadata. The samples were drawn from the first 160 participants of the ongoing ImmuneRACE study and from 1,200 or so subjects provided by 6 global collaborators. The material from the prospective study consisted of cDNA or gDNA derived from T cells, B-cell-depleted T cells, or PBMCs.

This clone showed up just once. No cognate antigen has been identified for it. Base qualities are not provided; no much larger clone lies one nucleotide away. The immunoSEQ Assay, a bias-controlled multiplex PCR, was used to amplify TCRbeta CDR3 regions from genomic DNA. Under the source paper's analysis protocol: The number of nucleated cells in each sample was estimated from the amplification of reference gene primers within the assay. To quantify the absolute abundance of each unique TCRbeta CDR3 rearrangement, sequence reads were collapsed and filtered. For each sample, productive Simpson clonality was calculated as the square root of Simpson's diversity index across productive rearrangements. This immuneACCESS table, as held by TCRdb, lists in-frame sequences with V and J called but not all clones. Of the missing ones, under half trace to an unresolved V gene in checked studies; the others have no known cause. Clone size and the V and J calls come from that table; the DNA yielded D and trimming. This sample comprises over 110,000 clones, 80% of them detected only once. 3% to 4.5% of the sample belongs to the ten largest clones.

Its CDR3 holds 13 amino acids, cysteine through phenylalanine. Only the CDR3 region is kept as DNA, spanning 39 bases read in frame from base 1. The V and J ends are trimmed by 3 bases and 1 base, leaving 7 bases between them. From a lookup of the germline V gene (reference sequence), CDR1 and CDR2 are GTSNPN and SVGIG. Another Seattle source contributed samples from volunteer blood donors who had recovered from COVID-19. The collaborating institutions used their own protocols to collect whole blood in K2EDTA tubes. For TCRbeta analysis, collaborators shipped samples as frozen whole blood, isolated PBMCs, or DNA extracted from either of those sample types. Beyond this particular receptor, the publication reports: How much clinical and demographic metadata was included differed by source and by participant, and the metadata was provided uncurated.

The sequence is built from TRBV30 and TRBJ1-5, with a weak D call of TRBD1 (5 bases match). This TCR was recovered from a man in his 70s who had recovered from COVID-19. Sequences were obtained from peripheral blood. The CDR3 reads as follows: CAWRGQSNQPQHF. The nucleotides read TGTGCCTGGAGGGGGCAGAGCAATCAGCCCCAGCATTTT.